The clone carrying this T cell receptor beta chain was seen ten or more times. This sample is part of a study of T cell repertoires in cytomegalovirus infection. Background on the study: Indications came from public TCR beta signatures; they pointed to CMV infection and to a matching HLA type.

V was clipped by 8 bases and J by 0 bases; unmatched bases: 5. Germline CDR1 is SNHLY and CDR2 is FYNNEI. This CDR3 has 14 residues. TCRdb analysed the reads with MiXCR anew, one entry per CDR3 protein. Altogether around 440,000 distinct CDR3 sequences are present, around 11% being singletons, with the ten largest covering roughly 10%. The sequence was collected from a human donor in good health (CMV status not recorded). Some clones in this sample may be carry-over from other donors' samples. The material sequenced was PBMCs. The V and J genes are TRBV2 and TRBJ2-5; TRBD1 aligns across 8 bases. The CDR3 nucleotides are TGTGCCAGCTCCCCAGGGGGCTACCAAGAGACCCAGTACTTC. This sequence encodes CASSPGGYQETQYF.